This T cell receptor beta chain was recovered during a study of blood T cell repertoires in COVID-19. As for the study in general: Acute and convalescent COVID-19 samples came from the United States, Italy and Spain. T cells, B-cell-depleted T cells, or PBMCs provided the cDNA or gDNA that served as material.

Germline-derived CDR1 and CDR2 are SGDLS and YYNGEE. CDR3 length: 17 amino acids. J was trimmed by 3 bases and V by 3 bases; bases with no gene match: 5. Under the authors' procedure: For nucleated cells, counts were estimated from reference gene primer amplification. Clones were sequenced by immunoSEQ multiplex PCR, and TCRdb holds only the in-frame ones, with some missing. V and J calls and clone size follow that table, whereas D and trimming were derived from the DNA. The repertoire holds under 400,000 clones, with nearly 90% as singletons. The material sequenced was peripheral blood. The chain carries TRBV9 and TRBJ2-3, with 15 bases aligning to TRBD2. The receptor was derived from a man aged 18 to 29 with active or convalescent COVID-19. The CDR3 sequence: CASSGPGLAGGTDTQYF. For the CDR3, the DNA is TGTGCCAGCAGCGGGCCCGGACTAGCGGGGGGGACAGATACGCAGTATTTT.